This T cell receptor beta chain is from a study of CXCR3-negative and CXCR3-positive naive CD8 T cells. Study in general: Sequencing gave 110 million to 150 million TRB reads overall, about 1.5 +/- 0.3 million per library.

Findings of the study overall: Fresh PBMCs went into most assays, and CXCR3 expression partly declined after cryopreservation. For CXCR3-positive naive cells, TRB CDR3s were more hydrophobic than those of CXCR3-negative naive cells.

Concerning this clonotype: Its specificity is not known.

Every CD8+ subset sample held around 300,000 flow-sorted cells, done in triplicate. Naivety in CD8+ T cells corresponded to a CD45RO-CCR7+CD27+CD95- phenotype. It was by 5' RACE with UMI labels that the TRB cDNA libraries were prepared. TCRdb re-called the 5' RACE reads and gives one entry per CDR3 protein, without DNA. Recorded for this sample: 65,000 to 90,000 distinct CDR3 sequences. CDR3 length: 15 amino acids. Germline CDR1 reads MDHEN; CDR2 reads SYDVKM. The material sequenced was naive CXCR3+ CD8+ T cells from blood. The subset: CD45RO-CCR7+CD27+CD95- naive CD8+ T cells expressing CXCR3 (TNR3+). This receptor was obtained from a human donor in good health. Some clones in this sample may be carry-over from other donors' samples. This chain connects TRBV28 to TRBJ2-6. This CDR3 reads CASNLFSSGANVLTF.